This record looks at one T cell receptor (beta chain) sequence and its context. Its matching antigen is unknown. The data were obtained in a study of cytomegalovirus exposure and HLA in healthy donors. Overall study findings and caveats: DRB1 had the most TCR associations and HLA-C the fewest, a later analysis found, with rates varying by HLA locus. The study put 150 to 200 TCR beta chains on its list as cytomegalovirus-associated.

The PCR employed 60 Vbeta primers together with 13 Jbeta primers. Sequencing was performed with immunoSEQ multiplex PCR; in TCRdb, only in-frame clones are kept and a portion is missing. The sample lists around 130,000 clones, about 8.6% occurring once. The sequenced sample consisted of PBMCs. This TCR was recovered from a woman between 40 and 55 years old in good health and CMV-seropositive.

CDR3 in DNA: TGCGCCAGCAGTATGGCAGGGGACACCGGGGAGCTGTTTTTT. Residues: CASSMAGDTGELFF. V gene TRBV10-1 combines with J gene TRBJ2-2, with D perhaps matching TRBD1 (6 bases). The CDR3 runs to 14 residues. Germline CDR1 is WNHNN and CDR2 is SYGVQD (reference sequence). Trimming took 5 bases from V and 3 from J, leaving 10 bases between them.